These T cell receptor beta chains were read from a single sample in a study of identical twins' blood T cells. TCRdb ran MiXCR on the 5' RACE reads and lists one entry per CDR3 protein. The data hold about 370,000 distinct CDR3 sequences, with approximately 30% observed a single time. Sequencing was done on a sample of PBMCs. All receptors come from a woman aged 18 to 50 in good health. The CDR3 runs from the conserved cysteine through the conserved F or W. Each record gives: J gene, D gene, clone size, V gene, CDR3 protein, CDR3 DNA. A D gene is named only where the DNA matches it firmly. Expanded clones get a size class; other rows say once, few or many, or leave the size out.

j_gene: TRBJ2-5
d_gene: NA
abundance: many
v_gene: TRBV9
CDR3aa: CASSVREWETQYF
CDR3nt: TGTGCCAGCAGCGTAAGAGAATGGGAGACCCAGTACTTC

j_gene: TRBJ2-1
d_gene: TRBD2
abundance: NA
v_gene: TRBV7-8
CDR3aa: CASSLRRLAGRYNEQFF
CDR3nt: TGTGCCAGCAGCTTACGGAGACTAGCGGGGCGCTACAATGAGCAGTTCTTC

j_gene: TRBJ2-1
d_gene: NA
abundance: NA
v_gene: TRBV2
CDR3aa: CASIQTGPYDEQFF
CDR3nt: TGTGCCAGCATACAGACGGGCCCCTACGATGAGCAGTTCTTC

j_gene: TRBJ2-2
d_gene: TRBD1
abundance: many
v_gene: TRBV3-1
CDR3aa: CASSQESETGVTGELFF
CDR3nt: TGTGCCAGCAGCCAAGAATCGGAGACAGGGGTCACCGGGGAGCTGTTTTTT

j_gene: TRBJ1-2
d_gene: NA
abundance: NA
v_gene: TRBV6-1
CDR3aa: CASASTGDDYGYTF
CDR3nt: TGTGCCAGCGCATCGACAGGAGATGACTATGGCTACACCTTC

j_gene: TRBJ2-7
d_gene: NA
abundance: NA
v_gene: TRBV4-2
CDR3aa: CASSQVNYEQYF
CDR3nt: TGTGCCAGCAGCCAAGTTAACTACGAGCAGTACTTC

j_gene: TRBJ1-2
d_gene: NA
abundance: many
v_gene: TRBV5-1
CDR3aa: CASSEGYGYTF
CDR3nt: TGCGCCAGCAGTGAGGGTTATGGCTACACCTTC

j_gene: TRBJ2-1
d_gene: NA
abundance: NA
v_gene: TRBV11-2
CDR3aa: CASSLVRGGEQFF
CDR3nt: TGTGCCAGCAGCTTAGTTCGGGGTGGTGAGCAGTTCTTC

j_gene: TRBJ1-5
d_gene: NA
abundance: NA
v_gene: TRBV18
CDR3aa: CASSPLGGPNQPQHF
CDR3nt: TGTGCCAGCTCACCACTTGGGGGGCCTAATCAGCCCCAGCATTTT

j_gene: TRBJ2-1
d_gene: NA
abundance: NA
v_gene: TRBV20-1
CDR3aa: CSASSGFNEQFF
CDR3nt: TGCAGTGCTAGCTCGGGGTTCAATGAGCAGTTCTTC

j_gene: TRBJ1-2
d_gene: NA
abundance: many
v_gene: TRBV28
CDR3aa: CASSLLVPGFYGYTF
CDR3nt: TGTGCCAGCAGCTTGCTAGTCCCGGGATTCTATGGCTACACCTTC

j_gene: TRBJ1-5
d_gene: NA
abundance: NA
v_gene: TRBV7-7
CDR3aa: CASSLSPHQPQHF
CDR3nt: TGTGCCAGCAGCTTATCACCCCATCAGCCCCAGCATTTT

j_gene: TRBJ1-4
d_gene: NA
abundance: few
v_gene: TRBV11-3
CDR3aa: CASSLEGISNEKLFF
CDR3nt: TGTGCCAGCAGCTTAGAAGGCATTAGTAATGAAAAACTGTTTTTT

j_gene: TRBJ1-6
d_gene: TRBD1
abundance: NA
v_gene: TRBV29-1
CDR3aa: CSVRQGVNSPLHF
CDR3nt: TGCAGCGTCCGACAGGGGGTAAATTCACCCCTCCACTTT

j_gene: TRBJ1-5
d_gene: NA
abundance: few
v_gene: TRBV7-6
CDR3aa: CASSLEAEYSNQPQHF
CDR3nt: TGTGCCAGCAGCTTAGAGGCAGAGTATAGCAATCAGCCCCAGCATTTT

j_gene: TRBJ1-5
d_gene: TRBD1
abundance: NA
v_gene: TRBV23-1
CDR3aa: CASSQYPGQPNQPQHF
CDR3nt: TGCGCCAGCAGTCAATACCCGGGACAGCCGAATCAGCCCCAGCATTTT

j_gene: TRBJ1-1
d_gene: NA
abundance: few
v_gene: TRBV18
CDR3aa: CASSPKGPKGTEAFF
CDR3nt: TGTGCCAGCTCACCGAAGGGGCCGAAAGGAACTGAAGCTTTCTTT

j_gene: TRBJ1-1
d_gene: NA
abundance: few
v_gene: TRBV20-1
CDR3aa: CSARLTVNTEAFF
CDR3nt: TGCAGTGCTAGACTTACGGTGAACACTGAAGCTTTCTTT

j_gene: TRBJ2-7
d_gene: TRBD1
abundance: NA
v_gene: TRBV2
CDR3aa: CASQSNRGRTYEQYF
CDR3nt: TGTGCCAGTCAATCTAACAGGGGTCGCACCTACGAGCAGTACTTC

j_gene: TRBJ1-1
d_gene: TRBD1
abundance: few
v_gene: TRBV2
CDR3aa: CASRQGEAFF
CDR3nt: TGTGCCAGTCGACAGGGTGAAGCTTTCTTT

j_gene: TRBJ2-1
d_gene: NA
abundance: NA
v_gene: TRBV14
CDR3aa: CASSPFVGAGGLMEQFF
CDR3nt: TGTGCCAGCAGCCCGTTTGTAGGAGCGGGCGGGCTCATGGAGCAGTTCTTC

j_gene: TRBJ2-4
d_gene: NA
abundance: NA
v_gene: TRBV20-1
CDR3aa: CSAFWWGNIQYF
CDR3nt: TGCAGTGCGTTCTGGTGGGGAAACATTCAGTACTTC

j_gene: TRBJ1-1
d_gene: NA
abundance: many
v_gene: TRBV27
CDR3aa: CASSPGRHEAFF
CDR3nt: TGTGCCAGCAGTCCTGGACGCCATGAAGCTTTCTTT

j_gene: TRBJ1-3
d_gene: NA
abundance: once
v_gene: TRBV7-2
CDR3aa: CASSLSVVSGNTIYF
CDR3nt: TGTGCCAGCAGCTTAAGTGTGGTCTCTGGAAACACCATATATTTT

j_gene: TRBJ1-3
d_gene: NA
abundance: NA
v_gene: TRBV11-2
CDR3aa: CASSKSGPGNTIYF
CDR3nt: TGTGCCAGCAGTAAGTCTGGGCCCGGAAACACCATATATTTT

j_gene: TRBJ2-7
d_gene: NA
abundance: NA
v_gene: TRBV4-3
CDR3aa: CASSQTGRSYEQYF
CDR3nt: TGCGCCAGCAGCCAGACTGGACGTTCCTACGAGCAGTACTTC

j_gene: TRBJ2-5
d_gene: NA
abundance: NA
v_gene: TRBV18
CDR3aa: CASSPGYGYQETQYF
CDR3nt: TGTGCCAGCTCACCAGGGTACGGTTACCAAGAGACCCAGTACTTC

j_gene: TRBJ2-2
d_gene: NA
abundance: NA
v_gene: TRBV5-1
CDR3aa: CASKRTSNTRELFF
CDR3nt: TGCGCCAGCAAGCGGACTTCGAACACCAGGGAGCTGTTTTTT

j_gene: TRBJ2-7
d_gene: TRBD2
abundance: NA
v_gene: TRBV7-2
CDR3aa: CASSLYSRLAGAEQYF
CDR3nt: TGTGCCAGCAGCCTTTACTCGAGACTAGCGGGTGCCGAGCAGTACTTC

j_gene: TRBJ2-1
d_gene: NA
abundance: NA
v_gene: TRBV2
CDR3aa: CASDYSDEQFF
CDR3nt: TGTGCCAGCGATTACAGCGATGAGCAGTTCTTC

j_gene: TRBJ2-4
d_gene: NA
abundance: NA
v_gene: TRBV3-1
CDR3aa: CASSPLIRGGNIQYF
CDR3nt: TGTGCCAGCAGCCCTCTCATACGGGGAGGAAACATTCAGTACTTC

j_gene: TRBJ1-1
d_gene: NA
abundance: many
v_gene: TRBV2
CDR3aa: CASSPAGTANTEAFF
CDR3nt: TGTGCCAGCAGTCCTGCCGGCACAGCGAACACTGAAGCTTTCTTT

j_gene: TRBJ1-2
d_gene: NA
abundance: many
v_gene: TRBV20-1
CDR3aa: CSAPDSTFYGYTF
CDR3nt: TGCAGTGCTCCCGACAGCACATTCTATGGCTACACCTTC

j_gene: TRBJ1-2
d_gene: NA
abundance: once
v_gene: TRBV12-3/TRBV12-4
CDR3aa: CASSFGGRGYGHTF
CDR3nt: TGTGCCAGCAGTTTCGGGGGGCGGGGCTATGGCCACACCTTC

j_gene: TRBJ1-5
d_gene: NA
abundance: few
v_gene: TRBV12-3/TRBV12-4
CDR3aa: CASCLMKPGSNQPQHF
CDR3nt: TGTGCCAGCTGCCTTATGAAACCGGGGAGCAATCAGCCCCAGCATTTT

j_gene: TRBJ2-4
d_gene: TRBD2
abundance: NA
v_gene: TRBV13
CDR3aa: CASSFNSGRAKNIQYF
CDR3nt: TGTGCCAGCAGCTTTAATAGCGGGAGGGCCAAAAACATTCAGTACTTC

j_gene: TRBJ2-3
d_gene: NA
abundance: many
v_gene: TRBV20-1
CDR3aa: CSASSPGTDTQYF
CDR3nt: TGCAGTGCTAGTTCCCCGGGCACAGATACGCAGTATTTT

j_gene: TRBJ1-1
d_gene: NA
abundance: many
v_gene: TRBV29-1
CDR3aa: CSSLRGGSTEAFF
CDR3nt: TGCAGTTCCTTGAGGGGGGGGAGCACTGAAGCTTTCTTT

j_gene: TRBJ1-2
d_gene: NA
abundance: many
v_gene: TRBV10-3
CDR3aa: CAISDRGLYGYTF
CDR3nt: TGTGCCATCAGTGACAGGGGACTATATGGCTACACCTTC

j_gene: TRBJ2-1
d_gene: NA
abundance: few
v_gene: TRBV11-2
CDR3aa: CASSFLGGEFNEQFF
CDR3nt: TGTGCCAGCAGCTTTTTAGGGGGAGAGTTCAATGAGCAGTTCTTC

j_gene: TRBJ1-3
d_gene: NA
abundance: few
v_gene: TRBV9
CDR3aa: CASSVSGTGNTIYF
CDR3nt: TGTGCCAGCAGCGTCTCAGGGACTGGAAACACCATATATTTT

j_gene: TRBJ1-2
d_gene: NA
abundance: NA
v_gene: TRBV19
CDR3aa: CASSILWDGYTF
CDR3nt: TGTGCCAGTAGTATCCTCTGGGATGGCTACACCTTC